The next 28 T cell receptor beta chains were all read from a single sample in a study of siplizumab effects on memory and regulatory T cells. Their antigens remain unidentified. The mixed lymphocyte reaction cells were held in coculture (37°C) for over 5 days. TCRdb keeps only in-frame clones here, not all; method: immunoSEQ multiplex PCR. The sample lists about 13,000 clones, approximately 49% seen once, with 7% to 9% in the top ten. Sequences were obtained from CFSE-low (dividing) CD4+ T cells sorted from an allogeneic mixed lymphocyte reaction. Receptor source: a human donor in good health; the cells came from an allogeneic mixed lymphocyte reaction.

V and J are TRBV5-3 and TRBJ2-3; TRBD2 matches at 10 bases. TRBV5-3 is flagged as an ORF with uncertain function. This CDR3 comprises 17 residues. V was pared by 2 bases and J by 4 bases, with 10 bases of the junction left unmatched. The CDR3 sequence: CARSFKELAGRADTQYF. In nucleotides, the CDR3 is TGTGCCAGAAGCTTTAAAGAACTAGCGGGAAGAGCAGATACGCAGTATTTT.

The chain employs TRBV6-5 and TRBJ2-7, with 8 bases lining up with TRBD1. The J segment lost 2 bases and the V segment lost 0 bases, leaving 3 bases of the junction unmatched. Germline-derived CDR1 and CDR2 are MNHEY and SVGAGI. The CDR3 is 15 amino acids. For the CDR3, the DNA is TGTGCCAGCAGTTACTCGTGGACAGGGACCTACGAGCAGTACTTC. Translating gives CASSYSWTGTYEQYF.

The V call is TRBV7-2, the J call TRBJ2-2, with D perhaps given as TRBD1 or TRBD2 (5 bases each). This CDR3 has 15 residues. The germline gives CDR1 SGHTA, CDR2 FQGNSA. The germline V and J ends were trimmed by 5 bases and 1 base, with 11 bases remaining between them. CDR3 residues: CASSPFGGNTGELFF. The CDR3, as DNA: TGTGCCAGCAGCCCCTTTGGGGGGAACACCGGGGAGCTGTTTTTT.

The chain employs TRBV5-1 and TRBJ1-2, with D unresolved. Germline V CDR1 and CDR2: SGHRS, YFSETQ. Trimming pared 0 bases from V and 3 bases from J, leaving 3 bases between. CDR3 length: 12 amino acids. The chain's CDR3 is CASSLGDYGYTF. For the CDR3, the DNA is TGCGCCAGCAGCTTGGGGGACTATGGCTACACCTTC.

This CDR3 is CASRRGQSTDTQYF. CDR3 bases: TGCGCCAGCAGGAGGGGACAGAGCACAGATACGCAGTATTTT. The gene calls are TRBV5-1 and TRBJ2-3; 7 bases fit TRBD1. Trimming removed 5 bases from V and 0 bases from J; junction bases left unmatched: 3. This CDR3 contains 14 residues. Germline V gives CDR1 SGHRS, CDR2 YFSETQ. The variable domain in full, completed from reference TRBV5-1 and TRBJ2-3, reads KAGVTQTPRYLIKTRGQQVTLSCSPISGHRSVSWYQQTPGQGLQFLFEYFSETQRNKGNFPGRFSGRQFSNSRSEMNVSTLELGDSALYLCASRRGQSTDTQYFGPGTRLTVL.

The chain is built from TRBV18 and TRBJ1-2; D gene unclear. The V end lost 2 bases, the J end lost 7 bases, and 11 bases lay between the germline ends. The CDR3 contains 13 residues. Looked up from germline, CDR1 is KGHSH and CDR2 is LQKENI. The CDR3 here is CASSPDLRAGYTF. Here the CDR3 DNA reads TGTGCCAGCTCACCAGATCTACGGGCTGGCTACACCTTC.

The rearrangement uses TRBV7-2 and TRBJ1-2, with a weak D call TRBD1 (6 bases). The CDR3 extends over 14 amino acids. From germline, CDR1 is SGHTA and CDR2 FQGNSA. V was trimmed by 7 bases and J by 4 bases, leaving 16 bases between them. The CDR3: CASTGPGGVYGYTF. For the CDR3, the DNA is TGTGCCAGCACCGGCCCCGGGGGCGTCTATGGCTACACCTTC.

V usage is TRBV18 and J usage is TRBJ1-1; D may be TRBD1 (6 bases). Germline CDR1 is KGHSH and CDR2 is LQKENI. The CDR3 is 15 residues long. V lost 0 bases, J lost 1 base, and 9 bases lay in between. The chain's CDR3 is CASSPPSGQNTEAFF. CDR3 DNA: TGTGCCAGCTCACCACCTTCGGGACAGAACACTGAAGCTTTCTTT.

The chain combines TRBV19 with TRBJ2-2; 7 bases agree with TRBD2. V lost 3 bases to trimming and J lost 8 bases; unmatched junction nucleotides: 6. Germline assignment: CDR1 LNHDA and CDR2 SQIVND (reference sequence). CDR3 length: 14 residues. The CDR3 loop is CASSMTSSVGELFF. The CDR3 DNA reads TGTGCCAGTAGTATGACTAGCAGCGTGGGGGAGCTGTTTTTT.

V gene TRBV10-3 combines with J gene TRBJ2-6; 12 bases match TRBD1. The junction had 2 bases not matched to a gene; V was cut back by 5 bases and J by 3 bases. CDR3 length equals 16 residues. Germline V gives CDR1 ENHRY, CDR2 SYGVKD. CDR3: CAISRDRGLGANVLTF. CDR3 nucleotides: TGTGCCATCAGTCGGGACAGGGGGCTTGGGGCCAACGTCCTGACTTTC.

This chain joins TRBV5-1 and TRBJ2-1; 11 bases match TRBD2. Unmatched junction bases numbered 3, after V lost 0 bases and J lost 1 base. Germline-derived CDR1 and CDR2 are SGHRS and YFSETQ. This CDR3 is 17 amino acids long. The CDR3 sequence is CASSLATSGMSYNEQFF. The CDR3 region has the DNA TGCGCCAGCAGCTTGGCGACTAGCGGGATGTCCTACAATGAGCAGTTCTTC.

This clone has a handful of counts. The chain's CDR3 is CASSLEGGSRSYEQYF. The CDR3 DNA sequence: TGTGCCAGCAGCTTAGAAGGCGGGAGTCGCTCCTACGAGCAGTACTTC. The genes are TRBV7-2 and TRBJ2-7, with TRBD2 matching over 7 bases. J gave up 0 bases and V 1 base, and 6 bases lay outside the gene matches. The CDR3 runs 16 residues. Germline V gene lookup returns CDR1 SGHTA and CDR2 FQGNSA.

This clone has just one count. This chain joins TRBV19 and TRBJ1-1; 11 bases agree with TRBD1. The CDR3 length is 17 residues. V lost 3 bases to trimming and J lost 4 bases; unmatched junction nucleotides: 10. Germline loops: CDR1 LNHDA, CDR2 SQIVND (reference sequence). DNA for the CDR3: TGTGCCAGTAGTATCCGGACAGGGGGCGCGGGAAGCACTGAAGCTTTCTTT. Its protein is CASSIRTGGAGSTEAFF.

About this clone: This may stem from a read error, because a much larger clone lies one nucleotide away. The rearrangement joins TRBV25-1 to TRBJ1-1; TRBD1 might be the D (6 bases). CDR3 length: 17 residues. V lost 7 bases and J 3 bases, leaving 24 bases between the germline ends. CDR1 and CDR2 from the germline V gene are MGHDK and SYGVNS. The CDR3: CASNPHPGEGRDTEAFF. Written as DNA, the CDR3 is TGTGCCAGCAATCCCCATCCAGGGGAGGGGCGGGACACTGAAGCTTTCTTT.

The chain has TRBV27 and TRBJ1-5; 7 bases align to TRBD1. The CDR3 loop spans 14 amino acids. The V gene end was trimmed by 4 bases and the J gene end by 0 bases; junction bases not matched to a gene: 0. The germline CDR1 and CDR2 sequences are MNHEY and SMNVEV (reference sequence). The CDR3 bases are TGTGCCAGCAGTTCAGGGGGTAGCAATCAGCCCCAGCATTTT. Encoded protein: CASSSGGSNQPQHF.

This clone has only one observation. The CDR3 nucleotides are TGTGCCAGCACATTAGCGGAGCAGGGCACCGGGGAGCTGTTTTTT. It codes for CASTLAEQGTGELFF. V is TRBV6-1 and J is TRBJ2-2; tentatively, D is TRBD2 (6 bases). Trimming removed 7 bases from V and 4 bases from J, with 16 bases in between. Germline values: CDR1 MNHNS, CDR2 SASEGT. This CDR3 is built from 15 residues.

V is TRBV19 and J is TRBJ2-1; 12 nucleotides align to TRBD1. The CDR3 consists of 15 residues. Trimming cost V 4 bases and J 15 bases; bases outside gene matches: 13. Per the germline V gene, CDR1 is LNHDA and CDR2 is SQIVND (reference sequence). For the CDR3, the DNA is TGTGCCAGTAGTACCGGGACAGGGGGCGAGGCGGTAGCGTTCTTC. It yields the protein CASSTGTGGEAVAFF. Variable domain in full (rest from reference TRBV19 and TRBJ2-1): DGGITQSPKYLFRKEGQNVTLSCEQNLNHDAMYWYRQDPGQGLRLIYYSQIVNDFQKGDIAEGYSVSREKKESFPLTVTSAQKNPTAFYLCASSTGTGGEAVAFFGPGTRLTVL.

The chain combines TRBV30 with TRBJ2-1, with D unresolved. V lost 0 bases, J lost 1 base, and 4 bases lay in between. The CDR3 contains 13 residues. Germline CDR1 is GTSNPN and CDR2 is SVGIG (reference sequence). The CDR3 bases are TGTGCCTGGAGTGTAGATTCCTACAATGAGCAGTTCTTC. Protein sequence: CAWSVDSYNEQFF.

This clone was seen a handful of times. The chain is built from TRBV5-1 and TRBJ1-2; D unclear. Germline assignment: CDR1 SGHRS and CDR2 YFSETQ. V was pared by 0 bases and J by 4 bases, with 7 bases between. The length of the CDR3 is 13 residues. The CDR3 nucleotides are TGCGCCAGCAGCTTGGAGTCAGCCTATGGCTACACCTTC. This translates into CASSLESAYGYTF.

Written as DNA, the CDR3 is TGTGCCAGCAGTTATAGGCGGTTGAACACTGAAGCTTTCTTT. It specifies CASSYRRLNTEAFF. The rearrangement joins TRBV6-5 to TRBJ1-1; D is unclear. Trimming took off 3 bases at V and 0 bases at J, with 8 bases between the two ends. The CDR3 has 14 amino acids. Germline V gene data show CDR1 as MNHEY and CDR2 as SVGAGI.

This clone was observed a handful of times. This chain links TRBV7-3 with TRBJ1-6, with a weak D call TRBD1 (6 bases). V lost 2 bases, J lost 9 bases, and 11 bases lay in between. The CDR3 loop spans 14 amino acids. Germline V gene sequence: CDR1 SGHTA, CDR2 FQGTGA. CDR3 loop: CASSLGQRSSPLHF. CDR3 DNA: TGTGCCAGCAGCTTAGGACAGCGCTCTTCACCCCTCCACTTT. The whole variable domain, filled in from reference TRBV7-3 and TRBJ1-6, reads GAGVSQTPSNKVTEKGKYVELRCDPISGHTALYWYRQSLGQGPEFLIYFQGTGAADDSGLPNDRFFAVRPEGSVSTLKIQRTERGDSAVYLCASSLGQRSSPLHFGNGTRLTVT.

This clone was counted a few times. The chain combines TRBV30 with TRBJ1-4; D is perhaps TRBD1 (6 bases). The CDR3 loop spans 15 amino acids. Germline lookup yields CDR1 GTSNPN and CDR2 SVGIG (reference sequence). Trimming shortened V by 3 bases and J by 0 bases, and 11 bases separated the two germline ends. CDR3 loop: CAWSADSATNEKLFF. The CDR3 DNA is TGTGCCTGGAGCGCGGACAGTGCAACTAATGAAAAACTGTTTTTT.

The chain joins TRBV25-1 to TRBJ2-3; unclear D gene. Germline loops: CDR1 MGHDK, CDR2 SYGVNS. V lost 3 bases and J lost 4, with 11 bases in between. There are 14 residues in the CDR3. The CDR3 DNA is TGTGCCAGCAGTGACCCCCTTGGGGCAGATACGCAGTATTTT. Its protein product is CASSDPLGADTQYF.

The chain combines TRBV6-5 with TRBJ2-1; the D gene is possibly TRBD2 (5 bases). In germline, CDR1 is MNHEY, CDR2 SVGAGI. V dropped 1 base and J dropped 3 bases, with 10 bases sitting between them. The CDR3 contains 15 residues. CDR3 nucleotides: TGTGCCAGCAGTTACTATCCGAGGGTCTACAATGAGCAGTTCTTC. This codes for CASSYYPRVYNEQFF.

The V and J genes are TRBV5-6 and TRBJ1-5; 7 nucleotides agree with TRBD1. The germline V gene encodes CDR1 SGHDT and CDR2 YYEEEE. V gave up 2 bases and J gave up 0 bases; unmatched junction bases: 2. CDR3 length: 15 residues. The CDR3 reads CASSFRGASNQPQHF. The DNA of the CDR3 is TGTGCCAGCAGCTTCAGGGGGGCTAGCAATCAGCCCCAGCATTTT.

The chain carries TRBV6-5 and TRBJ1-2; tentatively, D is TRBD1 (5 bases). Germline V lookup: CDR1 MNHEY, CDR2 SVGAGI. CDR3 size: 14 residues. The germline V and J ends were trimmed by 5 bases and 4 bases, with 14 bases remaining between them. The CDR3 nucleotides are TGTGCCAGCAGTCGGGACGGAGGATCCTATGGCTACACCTTC. Protein: CASSRDGGSYGYTF.

This clone was counted between two and nine times. The chain recombines TRBV27 with TRBJ2-1; 8 positions agree with TRBD2. Germline CDR1 is MNHEY and CDR2 is SMNVEV (reference sequence). J was trimmed by 0 bases and V by 6 bases; bases with no gene match: 4. The CDR3 is 15 residues long. CDR3 bases: TGTGCCAGCAGAAGACTAGCGCCCTCCTACAATGAGCAGTTCTTC. Residues: CASRRLAPSYNEQFF.

The V gene is TRBV5-1, the J gene TRBJ1-2, with unresolved D. Trimming took 1 base from V and 8 from J, leaving 21 bases between them. Germline assignment: CDR1 SGHRS and CDR2 YFSETQ. CDR3 length equals 16 residues. CDR3: CASSLNQAPSTLGYTF. CDR3 DNA sequence: TGCGCCAGCAGCTTGAATCAGGCACCCTCGACCCTGGGCTACACCTTC.